The TCR beta chain under discussion was sequenced for a study of blood T cell repertoires in COVID-19. As for the study in general: PBMCs, B-cell-depleted T cells, or T cells were the source of the cDNA or gDNA that made up the material.

In germline, CDR1 is SGHDN, CDR2 FVKESK. The V gene lost 1 base and the J gene lost 4 bases, with 13 bases spanning the gap. The CDR3 is made up of 15 amino acids. In the authors' workflow: Reference gene primers were amplified, and this amplification served to estimate nucleated cell counts. Only in-frame clones appear in the TCRdb table, and some are missing; sequencing was by immunoSEQ multiplex PCR. That table gives V, J and clone size, and the DNA gave D and trimming. Of about 320,000 clones listed, approximately 84% are singletons. What was sequenced was PBMCs or T cells enriched from blood (not recorded which). The source of this sequence is a woman under 30 who had recovered from COVID-19. The chain has TRBV14 and TRBJ1-2; D is ambiguous. The CDR3 here is CASSQATATIYGYTF. In nucleotides, the CDR3 is TGTGCCAGCAGCCAAGCAACGGCTACTATCTATGGCTACACCTTC.